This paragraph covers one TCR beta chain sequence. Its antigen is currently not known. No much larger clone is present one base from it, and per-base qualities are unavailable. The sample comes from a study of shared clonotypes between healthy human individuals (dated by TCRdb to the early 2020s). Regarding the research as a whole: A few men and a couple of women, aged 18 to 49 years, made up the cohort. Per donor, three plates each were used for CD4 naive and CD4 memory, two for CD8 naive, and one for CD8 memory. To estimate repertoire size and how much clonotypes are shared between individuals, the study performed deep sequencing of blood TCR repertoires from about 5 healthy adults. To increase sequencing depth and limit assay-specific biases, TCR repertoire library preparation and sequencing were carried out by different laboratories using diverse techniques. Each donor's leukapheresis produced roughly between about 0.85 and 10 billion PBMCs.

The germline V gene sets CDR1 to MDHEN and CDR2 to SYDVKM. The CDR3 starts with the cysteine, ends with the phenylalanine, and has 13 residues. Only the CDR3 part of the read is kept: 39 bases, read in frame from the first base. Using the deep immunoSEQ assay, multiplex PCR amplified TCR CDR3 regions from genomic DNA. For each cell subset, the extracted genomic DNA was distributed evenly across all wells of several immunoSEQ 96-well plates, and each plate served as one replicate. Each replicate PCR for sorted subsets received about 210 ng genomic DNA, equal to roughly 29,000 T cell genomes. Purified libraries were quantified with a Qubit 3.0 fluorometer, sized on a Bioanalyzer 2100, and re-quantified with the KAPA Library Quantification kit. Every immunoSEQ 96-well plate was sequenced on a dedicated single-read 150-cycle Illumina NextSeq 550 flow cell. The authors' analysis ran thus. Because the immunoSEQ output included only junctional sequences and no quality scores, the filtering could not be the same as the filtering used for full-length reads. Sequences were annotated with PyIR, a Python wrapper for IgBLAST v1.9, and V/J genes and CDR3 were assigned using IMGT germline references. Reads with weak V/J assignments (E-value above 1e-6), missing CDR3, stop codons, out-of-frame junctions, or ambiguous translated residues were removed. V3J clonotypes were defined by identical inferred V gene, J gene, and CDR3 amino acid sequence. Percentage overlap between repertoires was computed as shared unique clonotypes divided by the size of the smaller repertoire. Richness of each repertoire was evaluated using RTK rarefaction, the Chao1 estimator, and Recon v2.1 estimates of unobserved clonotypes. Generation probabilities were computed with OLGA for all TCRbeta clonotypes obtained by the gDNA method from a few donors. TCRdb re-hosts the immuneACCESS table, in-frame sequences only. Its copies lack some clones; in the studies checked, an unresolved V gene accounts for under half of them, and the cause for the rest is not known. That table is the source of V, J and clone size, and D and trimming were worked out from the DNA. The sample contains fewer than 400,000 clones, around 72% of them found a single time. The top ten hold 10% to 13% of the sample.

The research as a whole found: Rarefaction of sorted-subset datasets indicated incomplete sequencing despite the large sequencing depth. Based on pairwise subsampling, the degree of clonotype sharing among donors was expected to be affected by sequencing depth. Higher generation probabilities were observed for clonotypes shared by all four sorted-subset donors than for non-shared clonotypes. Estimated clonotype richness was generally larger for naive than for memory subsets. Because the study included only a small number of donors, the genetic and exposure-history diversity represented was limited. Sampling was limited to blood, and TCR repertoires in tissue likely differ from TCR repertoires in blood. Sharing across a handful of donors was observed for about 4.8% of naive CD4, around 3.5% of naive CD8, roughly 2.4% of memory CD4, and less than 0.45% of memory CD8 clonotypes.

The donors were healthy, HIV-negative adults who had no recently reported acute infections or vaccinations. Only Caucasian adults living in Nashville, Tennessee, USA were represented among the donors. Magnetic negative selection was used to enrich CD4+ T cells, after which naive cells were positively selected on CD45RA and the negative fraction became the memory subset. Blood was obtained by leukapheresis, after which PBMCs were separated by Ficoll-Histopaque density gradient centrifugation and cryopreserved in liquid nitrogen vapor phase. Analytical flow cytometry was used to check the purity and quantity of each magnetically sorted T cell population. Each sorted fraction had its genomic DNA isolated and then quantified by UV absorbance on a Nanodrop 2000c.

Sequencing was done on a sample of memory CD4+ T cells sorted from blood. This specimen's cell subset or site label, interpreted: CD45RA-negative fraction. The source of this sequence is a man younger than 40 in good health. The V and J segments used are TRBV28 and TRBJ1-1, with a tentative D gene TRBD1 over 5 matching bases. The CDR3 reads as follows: CVSELKWDHEAFF. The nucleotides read TGTGTGAGTGAACTTAAATGGGACCACGAAGCTTTCTTT.